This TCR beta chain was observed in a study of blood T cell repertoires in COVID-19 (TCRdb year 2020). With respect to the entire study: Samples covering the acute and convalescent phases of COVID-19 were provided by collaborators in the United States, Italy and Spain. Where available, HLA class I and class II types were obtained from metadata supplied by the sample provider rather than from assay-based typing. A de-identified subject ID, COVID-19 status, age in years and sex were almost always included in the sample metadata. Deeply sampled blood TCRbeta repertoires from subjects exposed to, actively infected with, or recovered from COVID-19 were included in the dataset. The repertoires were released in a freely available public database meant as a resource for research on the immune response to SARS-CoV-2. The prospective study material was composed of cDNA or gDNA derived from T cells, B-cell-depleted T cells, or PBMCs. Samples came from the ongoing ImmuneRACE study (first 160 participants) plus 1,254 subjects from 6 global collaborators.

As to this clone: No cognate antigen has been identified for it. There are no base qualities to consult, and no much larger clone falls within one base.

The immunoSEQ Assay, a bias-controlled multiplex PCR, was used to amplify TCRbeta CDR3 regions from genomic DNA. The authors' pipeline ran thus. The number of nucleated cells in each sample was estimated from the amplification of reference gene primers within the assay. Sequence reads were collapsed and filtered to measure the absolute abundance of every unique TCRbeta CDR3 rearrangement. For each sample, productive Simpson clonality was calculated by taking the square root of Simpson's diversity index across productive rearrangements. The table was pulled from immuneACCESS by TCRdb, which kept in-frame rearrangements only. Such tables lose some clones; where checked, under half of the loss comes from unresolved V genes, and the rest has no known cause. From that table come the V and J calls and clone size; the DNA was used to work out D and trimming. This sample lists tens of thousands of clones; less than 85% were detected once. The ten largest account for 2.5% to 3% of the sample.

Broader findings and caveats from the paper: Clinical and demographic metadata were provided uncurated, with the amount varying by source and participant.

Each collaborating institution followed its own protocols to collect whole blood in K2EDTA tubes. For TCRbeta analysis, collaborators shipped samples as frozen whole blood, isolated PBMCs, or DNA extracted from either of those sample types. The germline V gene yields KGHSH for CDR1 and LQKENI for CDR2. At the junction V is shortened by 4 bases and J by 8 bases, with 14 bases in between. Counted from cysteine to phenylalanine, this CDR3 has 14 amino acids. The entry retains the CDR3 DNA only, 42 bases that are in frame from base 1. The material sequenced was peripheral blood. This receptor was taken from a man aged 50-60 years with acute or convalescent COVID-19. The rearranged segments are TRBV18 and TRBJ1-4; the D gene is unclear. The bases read TGTGCCAGCTCACGCACGGAGGTTTGGGAAAAACTGTTTTTT. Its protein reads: CASSRTEVWEKLFF.